This T cell receptor beta chain came from a study of T cell responses to AZD1222 COVID-19 vaccine (dated by TCRdb to the early 2020s). Broadly, across the study: Because spike-specific TCR depth and breadth did not differ between the two schedules, AZD1222 recipients who got a second dose at roughly 4 weeks were pooled with those who got a second dose at roughly 12 weeks. TCR sequencing covered 233 trial participants: 200 to 220 given two doses of AZD1222 and approximately 25 given two doses of MenACWY control vaccine. Trial participants were enrolled by age into subgroups of 18-55, 56-69 and 70-plus years, and around 140, 26 and 57 TCR-sequenced participants, respectively, were included in these subgroups.

The research as a whole found: Conclusions about previously exposed vaccinees are limited, since just five or six AZD1222 recipients were seropositive for SARS-CoV-2 at baseline. A significant rise in spike-specific TCR breadth and depth was observed after two AZD1222 doses relative to day 0 and relative to MenACWY recipients. The whole spike protein was spanned by vaccine-associated CD4 TCRs, and dominant responses were seen in regions 160-218 and 743-854. Epitopes outside the regions mutated in the B.1.351 and B.1.1.7 variants were reportedly recognized by nearly half of the unique spike-specific TCRs. Participants were mostly white British, with more females than males. The authors suggested clonal diversity may have been underestimated. No day 14 peak-response samples were available, so repertoires were characterized only after the peak T cell response. The 56-69-year group was small, and its depth increase did not reach significance, likely because of low power.

In regard to this clone: This receptor's antigen is unknown. The input lacks base qualities; no much larger clone sits a single base away.

According to the study, the label for this sample's time point signals: baseline before first vaccination. Vaccinee samples were obtained from the UK trials COV001 and COV002, which included a single-blind randomized controlled phase 2/3 trial of AZD1222 (ChAdOx1 nCoV-19) in healthy adults. For TCRbeta chain sequencing, PBMC samples were collected from trial participants at day 0 and at day 28 after the second dose. The CDR3 regions of human TCRbeta chains were analyzed by immunosequencing. Per the source publication's procedure: Repertoire TCRs were checked for matches against a reference library of SARS-CoV-2-specific TCRs that had been generated using the MIRA antigen-specificity platform. Breadth was defined as the fraction of unique TCRs that were SARS-CoV-2-associated, and depth was defined as the fraction of total T cells that were SARS-CoV-2-associated. Each spike-specific TCR was assigned to its reactive spike region and to a CD4 or CD8 class using the MIRA data. Log10-transformed breadth and depth values were compared by one-way ANOVA with Sidak's multiple comparisons tests. The immuneACCESS repertoire file appears here via TCRdb, limited to in-frame rearrangements. These files lack a portion of the clones; in checked studies, under half of the deficit traces to unresolved V genes, and the cause of the others is not known. V and J calls plus clone size are reproduced from that table; the DNA served to infer D and trimming. This sample lists fewer than 150,000 clones; under 95% were detected once. Of the sample, approximately 3.1% falls within the top ten clones.

The trim is 0 bases for V and 0 bases for J, with a gap of 6 bases between the germline ends. CDR1 is given as MDHEN and CDR2 as SYDVKM, both from the germline V gene. The cysteine opens and the phenylalanine closes a CDR3 of 15 amino acids. Just CDR3 DNA is preserved here, 45 bases in frame from base 1. Sequenced here: peripheral blood, sampled on day 0 of AZD1222 vaccination. Recombination linked TRBV28 to TRBJ2-4; no D gene call is confident. The receptor comes from an adult in good health. The CDR3 region reads CASSLWTLAKNIQYF. DNA sequence: TGTGCCAGCAGTTTATGGACCTTAGCCAAAAACATTCAGTACTTC.